The 9 T cell receptor beta chains below all came from one sample that was sequenced in a study of spatial heterogeneity in lung cancer. TCRdb reanalysed the 5' RACE reads using MiXCR and keeps one entry per CDR3 protein. The sample contains about 3,900 distinct CDR3 sequences, roughly 4% of which appear only once. Time point denoted: sample taken at primary tumor resection. Study results and caveats: Intratumoral expanded alpha and beta TCR counts were found to track tumor mutation counts.

Their specific antigens are unknown. The specimen comprised lung tumor tissue, sampled at surgery. These TCRs come from a male donor with early-stage non-small cell lung cancer.

The CDR3 here is CATSTRGGSETQYF. The CDR3 nucleotides are TGTGCCACCAGCACCCGTGGAGGGTCGGAGACCCAGTACTTC. The chain has TRBV15 and TRBJ2-5; possible D gene TRBD2, 6 bases. This CDR3 has 14 amino acids. Trimming removed 4 bases at V and 5 bases at J, with 14 bases between. The germline V gene encodes CDR1 LNHNV and CDR2 YYDKDF (reference sequence).

This clonotype was counted many times. The rearrangement uses TRBV6-5 and TRBJ2-7; TRBD1 aligns across 10 bases. The germline CDR1 and CDR2 sequences are MNHEY and SVGAGI. This CDR3 contains 15 residues. J lost 6 bases, V lost 5 bases, and 10 bases had no gene match. The CDR3 bases are TGTGCCAGCAGTGCGGGACAGGGGATTATAAGCGAGCAGTACTTC. The encoded protein is CASSAGQGIISEQYF.

By sample share, this clonotype is medium-sized. The rearrangement links TRBV11-2 to TRBJ1-2, with TRBD1 matching over 8 bases. The CDR3 length is 15 residues. CDR1 and CDR2 from the germline V gene are SGHAT and FQNNGV. The junction had 4 bases not matched to a gene; V was cut back by 4 bases and J by 0 bases. CDR3 nucleotide sequence: TGTGCCAGCAGCTGGACAGGGAGGGCTAACTATGGCTACACCTTC. Protein sequence: CASSWTGRANYGYTF.

The sample holds many counts of this clonotype. CDR3 amino acids: CASSLAQFDSTQYF. In DNA, the CDR3 is TGTGCCAGCAGTTTAGCGCAGTTTGACTCAACGCAGTATTTT. This chain connects TRBV12-3 or TRBV12-4 to TRBJ2-3; D not certain. The CDR3 runs 14 residues. V was shortened by 0 bases and J by 9 bases, with 13 bases between the two germline ends.

By sample share, this clonotype is medium-sized. This chain links TRBV7-2 with TRBJ2-3; possible D gene TRBD2, 5 bases. Germline V lookup: CDR1 SGHTA, CDR2 FQGNSA. V lost 0 bases and J lost 5, with 9 bases in between. This CDR3 comprises 14 residues. The CDR3 protein is CASSLASREDTQYF. The CDR3 region has the DNA TGTGCCAGCAGCTTAGCGTCCCGGGAAGATACGCAGTATTTT.

By share, this clonotype ranks as medium-sized. The CDR3 nucleotides read TGTGCCAGCAGCCTAACAGGGCAGCAAAACACCATATATTTT. Protein sequence: CASSLTGQQNTIYF. The chain links TRBV3-1 to TRBJ1-3, with a tentative D call TRBD1 (6 bases). Looked up from germline, CDR1 is LGHDT and CDR2 is YNNKEL (reference sequence). The CDR3 contains 14 residues. Trimming left V 4 bases short and J 6 bases short, with 13 bases between.

Many counts were recorded for this clonotype. The genes are TRBV7-2 and TRBJ1-2; possible D gene TRBD1, 5 bases. CDR3 length: 14 residues. V was clipped by 3 bases and J by 6 bases, with 14 bases between them. Germline CDR1 reads SGHTA; CDR2 reads FQGNSA. This CDR3 reads CASSLSSREDGYTF. CDR3 nucleotides: TGTGCCAGCAGCTTGTCCAGCAGGGAAGATGGCTACACCTTC.

As regards this clonotype: Just one base apart from a much larger clone, this may be a read error. The chain combines TRBV7-9 with TRBJ2-1; D remains unclear. The germline CDR1 and CDR2 sequences are SEHNR and FQNEAQ (reference sequence). There are 15 residues in the CDR3. The CDR3 region has the DNA TGTGTCAGCAGCTTATTACAGAGCTCCTACAATGAGCAGTTCTTC. Protein sequence: CVSSLLQSSYNEQFF.

This clonotype was recorded many times. This rearrangement joins TRBV6-5 to TRBJ1-4; tentatively, D is TRBD1 (5 bases). CDR1 and CDR2 (germline): MNHEY, SVGAGI. This CDR3 spans 14 amino acids. The V gene lost 5 bases and the J gene lost 8 bases, with 15 bases spanning the gap. This CDR3 reads CASSILGSGEKLFF. CDR3 nucleotides: TGTGCCAGCAGTATATTAGGGTCAGGGGAAAAACTGTTTTTT.